Following are 17 T cell receptor beta chains from one sample sequenced in a study of early T cells in non-severe SARS-CoV-2 infection. MiXCR was run by TCRdb on the 5' RACE reads, yielding one entry per CDR3 protein. The data show about 77,000 distinct CDR3 sequences, with roughly a sixth seen just once and approximately 2.9% held by the top ten. The sample consisted of whole blood. These receptors were obtained from an adult who was a healthcare worker with PCR-confirmed SARS-CoV-2 infection or an uninfected control (not recorded which).

The chain carries TRBV6-5 and TRBJ2-5; D unresolved. This CDR3 comprises 11 residues. Per the germline V gene, CDR1 is MNHEY and CDR2 is SVGAGI. Trimming pared 8 bases from V and 7 bases from J, leaving 11 bases between. This CDR3 reads CASGFSGTQYF. The CDR3 nucleotides are TGTGCCAGCGGGTTTAGTGGGACCCAGTACTTC.

The CDR3, as DNA: TGTGCCTGGGAAACTAGAAGGACTAGCGGGAGAGCCATCCACCCTTCTAGCACAGATACGCAGTATTTT. Amino acids: CAWETRRTSGRAIHPSSTDTQYF. This sequence joins TRBV30 and TRBJ2-3; 13 bases align to TRBD2. Losses at the gene ends were 5 bases for V and 0 bases for J; bases not matched to a gene: 26. CDR1 is GTSNPN, CDR2 SVGIG, per germline (reference sequence). The CDR3 sequence is 23 residues long.

The chain uses TRBV18 and TRBJ2-5; the D gene is possibly TRBD2 (6 bases). With 1 base removed from V and 0 bases from J, the gap between germline ends came to 6 bases. This CDR3 comprises 14 residues. Germline assignment: CDR1 KGHSH and CDR2 LQKENI. This CDR3 is CASSPLADQETQYF. The CDR3 coding sequence is TGTGCCAGCTCACCACTAGCGGACCAAGAGACCCAGTACTTC.

V is TRBV20-1 and J is TRBJ2-1; 13 positions match TRBD2. Trimming took 5 bases from V and 7 from J; bases not matched to a gene: 11. The length of the CDR3 is 16 residues. Germline CDR1 is DFQATT and CDR2 is SNEGSKA (reference sequence). CDR3 nucleotide sequence: TGCAGTGCTCGAACGGGACTAGCGGGACATGAGAATGAGCAGTTCTTC. Amino acid sequence: CSARTGLAGHENEQFF.

The sample holds many counts of this clonotype. The chain has TRBV7-9 and TRBJ2-2, with TRBD1 identical over 7 bases. The length of the CDR3 is 16 residues. Germline CDR1 is SEHNR and CDR2 is FQNEAQ (reference sequence). Trimming at V came to 5 bases and at J to 4 bases, leaving 10 bases not matched to a gene. This CDR3 reads CASSATGAPVTGELFF. CDR3 nucleotide sequence: TGTGCCAGCAGCGCCACAGGGGCGCCAGTCACCGGGGAGCTGTTTTTT.

The V gene is TRBV3-1, the J gene TRBJ1-2; D unresolved. From germline, CDR1 is LGHDT and CDR2 YNNKEL (reference sequence). The germline V and J ends were trimmed by 4 bases and 0 bases, with 12 bases remaining between them. This CDR3 is built from 15 residues. CDR3: CASSRYTDSNYGYTF. As DNA, the CDR3 is TGTGCCAGCAGCCGCTACACAGACTCTAACTATGGCTACACCTTC. The full variable domain, rest sourced from reference TRBV3-1 and TRBJ1-2, is DTAVSQTPKYLVTQMGNDKSIKCEQNLGHDTMYWYKQDSKKFLKIMFSYNNKELIINETVPNRFSPKSPDKAHLNLHINSLELGDSAVYFCASSRYTDSNYGYTFGSGTRLTVV.

This clonotype was detected many times. The rearrangement joins TRBV6-5 to TRBJ2-7; 10 bases are shared with TRBD1. This CDR3 has 16 amino acids. V dropped 4 bases and J dropped 6; count of bases not matched to a gene: 12. Germline V CDR1 and CDR2: MNHEY, SVGAGI. The CDR3 reads CASSSYRTGGLSEQYF. CDR3 sequence (DNA): TGTGCCAGCAGTTCCTATCGGACAGGGGGATTGAGCGAGCAGTACTTC.

This clonotype came up a few times. The CDR3 DNA sequence: TGCAGTGCTAGAAACGGGCCCCAAAATCAGCCCCAGCATTTT. As protein: CSARNGPQNQPQHF. The gene calls are TRBV20-1 and TRBJ1-5; D is unclear. V lost 2 bases and J lost 4, with 12 bases in between. The CDR3 totals 14 residues. Germline CDR1 and CDR2: DFQATT and SNEGSKA (reference sequence).

The chain links TRBV19 to TRBJ2-7; tentative D call: TRBD1 (7 bases). V lost 0 bases, J lost 2 bases, and 14 bases lay in between. This CDR3 region has 16 residues. Germline CDR1 and CDR2: LNHDA and SQIVND (reference sequence). In nucleotides, the CDR3 is TGTGCCAGTAGTATAGACTCACAGGGGAGGACCTACGAGCAGTACTTC. It specifies CASSIDSQGRTYEQYF.

There are a few counts of this clonotype. J is TRBJ1-2 and V is TRBV7-9; the D is unclear. The V and J ends lost 5 bases and 8 bases respectively, with 9 bases between them. Germline CDR1 reads SEHNR; CDR2 reads FQNEAQ (reference sequence). This CDR3 is 11 amino acids long. CDR3 sequence reads: CASSLKTGYTF. The CDR3 DNA follows: TGTGCCAGCAGCCTTAAGACGGGCTACACCTTC.

This clonotype occurred a few times. This chain joins TRBV6-1 and TRBJ1-4; D is possibly TRBD1 (6 bases). Trimming took off 4 bases at V and 7 bases at J, with 10 bases between the two ends. There are 13 residues in the CDR3. Germline V CDR1 and CDR2: MNHNS, SASEGT. CDR3 residues: CASSGGGGEKLFF. The DNA of the CDR3 is TGTGCCAGCAGTGGAGGGGGAGGTGAAAAACTGTTTTTT.

The V call is TRBV7-3, the J call TRBJ1-1; the match to TRBD1 covers 8 bases. Germline trimming cut 5 bases from V and 4 bases from J; bases unmatched to any gene: 3. Germline V gives CDR1 SGHTA, CDR2 FQGTGA. The length of the CDR3 is 13 residues. This CDR3 reads CASSHTGGTEAFF. In DNA form, the CDR3 reads TGTGCCAGCAGCCATACAGGGGGCACTGAAGCTTTCTTT.

The CDR3, as DNA: TGTGCCAGCAGTTTGGTCGGGAAGGCGAAAGAGACCCAGTACTTC. Protein sequence: CASSLVGKAKETQYF. The V gene is TRBV28, the J gene TRBJ2-5; possibly TRBD2 for D (5 bases). The CDR3 has 15 residues. Trimming pared 3 bases from V and 3 bases from J, leaving 14 bases between. Germline V gene lookup returns CDR1 MDHEN and CDR2 SYDVKM.

A few counts support this clonotype. In nucleotides, the CDR3 is TGTGCCAGCAGTTACCAGGGGGCGAGAACTGAAGCTTTCTTT. Its protein product is CASSYQGARTEAFF. V gene TRBV2 combines with J gene TRBJ1-1; 8 bases align to TRBD1. Trimming at V came to 5 bases and at J to 5 bases, leaving 7 bases not matched to a gene. The CDR3 runs 14 residues. Germline values: CDR1 SNHLY, CDR2 FYNNEI.

This chain connects TRBV5-1 to TRBJ2-7; 10 nucleotides match TRBD1. J lost 4 bases, V lost 4 bases, and 8 bases had no gene match. This CDR3 contains 15 residues. Per the germline V gene, CDR1 is SGHRS and CDR2 is YFSETQ. The CDR3 coding sequence is TGCGCCAGCAGCCCGAAGTGGGACAGGGGATACGAGCAGTACTTC. Amino acids: CASSPKWDRGYEQYF.

V usage is TRBV7-9 and J usage is TRBJ2-3; D unclear. Per germline, CDR1 SEHNR and CDR2 FQNEAQ (reference sequence). Between the trimmed V and J ends, which lost 5 bases and 4 bases, there was a span of 4 bases. The CDR3 covers 11 residues. The CDR3 DNA is TGTGCCAGCAGCCCCGCAGATACGCAGTATTTT. Its translation is CASSPADTQYF.

This clonotype occurred a few times. The chain joins TRBV7-3 to TRBJ2-5, with D maybe TRBD1 (7 bases). CDR3 size: 14 residues. Trimming removed 5 bases at V and 2 bases at J, with 12 bases between. Germline V CDR1 and CDR2: SGHTA, FQGTGA. CDR3 protein: CASSLQGGQETQYF. The CDR3 DNA reads TGTGCCAGCAGCCTCCAGGGGGGTCAAGAGACCCAGTACTTC.